Sequencing of this T cell receptor beta chain was carried out in a study of T cells in localized non-small cell lung cancer. Overall study findings and caveats: Across samples, adjacent lung featured a median around 55 of the top 100 tumor clones. Uninvolved nearby lung showed the greatest T cell clonality, exceeding that found in tumor. Sequencing was limited to one tumor region, leaving the possibility of heterogeneity open.

Produced via immunoSEQ multiplex PCR; TCRdb's table is partial and in-frame only. The sample comprises tens of thousands of clones, 88% of which are singletons, and more than 20% rests with the top ten. Of note for this clone: What it binds is not known.

Sequenced here: peripheral blood, sampled before any cancer treatment. The clonotype comes from a woman between 35 and 75 years old with stage I squamous cell lung carcinoma.

The CDR3 DNA is TGTGCCAGCAGTCCGACATCCGGGACAGGGTACACCGAGCAGTACTTC. Translated, it gives CASSPTSGTGYTEQYF. The rearrangement joins TRBV5-4 to TRBJ2-7, with 9 bases that match TRBD1. Trimming took 5 bases from V and 6 from J; bases not matched to a gene: 15. CDR3 length: 16 amino acids. The V gene's germline CDR1 is SGHNT and CDR2 YYREEE (reference sequence).